Presented here are 20 T cell receptor beta chains from one specimen sequenced in a study of T cells in localized non-small cell lung cancer. TCRdb keeps only in-frame clones here, not all; method: immunoSEQ multiplex PCR. The sample has roughly 1,500 clones, roughly 23% seen once. The starting material was normal lung tissue next to the tumor, obtained before any cancer treatment. The receptors derive from a woman between 40 and 69 years old with stage I lung adenocarcinoma.

This chain links TRBV4-1 with TRBJ2-7; TRBD1 is a possible D gene (6 bases). V was pared by 3 bases and J by 3 bases, with 6 bases between. The CDR3 loop spans 12 amino acids. Per the germline V gene, CDR1 is MGHRA and CDR2 is YSYEKL. CDR3 protein: CASSQDSYEQYF. CDR3 in DNA: TGCGCCAGCAGCCAGGACAGCTACGAGCAGTACTTC.

This clone is medium-sized (0.01 to 0.1%) within its sample. V and J are TRBV11-3 and TRBJ2-2, with D unclear. The V gene lost 3 bases and the J gene lost 1 base, with 9 bases spanning the gap. This CDR3 contains 15 residues. Germline loops: CDR1 SGHNT, CDR2 YENEEA. The CDR3 spells CASSLQQMNTGELFF. As DNA, the CDR3 is TGTGCCAGCAGCTTGCAACAAATGAACACCGGGGAGCTGTTTTTT.

This clone occurred a few times. The V gene is TRBV6-8, the J gene TRBJ1-6; D is uncertain. CDR3 size: 18 residues. Germline V lookup: CDR1 MNHGY, CDR2 SAAAGT. V lost 0 bases to trimming and J lost 0 bases, with 12 bases between them. The CDR3 protein is CASSYSGVLSSYNSPLHF. The CDR3 DNA follows: TGTGCCAGCAGTTACTCTGGGGTATTGAGCTCCTATAATTCACCCCTCCACTTT.

CDR3 loop: CASSQDGVRKKLFF. Written as DNA, the CDR3 is TGTGCCAGCAGCCAGGACGGGGTGCGAAAAAAACTGTTTTTT. The V gene is TRBV6-7, the J gene TRBJ1-4; D unclear. TRBV6-7 is noted as an ORF with a role that remains uncertain. This CDR3 has 14 amino acids. The V end lost 6 bases, the J end lost 9 bases, and 17 bases lay between the germline ends.

This clone is large in the sample. The chain combines TRBV11-3 with TRBJ1-1; TRBD1 matches at 7 bases. The germline CDR1 and CDR2 sequences are SGHNT and YENEEA. The ends lost 5 bases at V and 6 bases at J; junction bases unmatched: 9. The CDR3 is made up of 14 amino acids. CDR3 residues: CASSPMTGWAEAFF. The CDR3 nucleotides are TGTGCCAGCAGCCCAATGACAGGGTGGGCTGAAGCTTTCTTT.

This clone is categorized as medium-sized. DNA for the CDR3: TGTGCCAGCAGCTCTGGACAGGGGGTTTTTTCGGGAAATGAGCAGTTCTTC. Its translation is CASSSGQGVFSGNEQFF. The rearrangement uses TRBV11-3 and TRBJ2-1, with 10 positions matching TRBD1. The CDR3 extends over 17 amino acids. Germline CDR1 reads SGHNT; CDR2 reads YENEEA. V shed 4 bases, J shed 7 bases, and the junction held 13 bases outside the gene matches.

The V call is TRBV15, the J call TRBJ2-3; D uncertain. The CDR3 has 16 residues. The V gene's germline CDR1 is LNHNV and CDR2 YYDKDF (reference sequence). Trimming cost V 0 bases and J 5 bases, with 15 bases left between them. In DNA form, the CDR3 reads TGTGCCACCAGCAGAGATCGTCCTAGTAGAATAGATACGCAGTATTTT. Encoded protein: CATSRDRPSRIDTQYF.

The genes are TRBV30 and TRBJ1-4; D may be TRBD1 (6 bases). The CDR3 runs 13 residues. CDR1 and CDR2 from the germline V gene are GTSNPN and SVGIG (reference sequence). The V gene lost 1 base and the J gene lost 5 bases, with 8 bases spanning the gap. The CDR3 protein is CAWSGQVNEKLFF. Here the CDR3 DNA reads TGTGCCTGGAGTGGACAGGTCAATGAAAAACTGTTTTTT.

The chain joins TRBV19 to TRBJ2-3; the D gene is possibly TRBD1 (5 bases). V lost 6 bases and J lost 0, with 13 bases in between. Looked up from germline, CDR1 is LNHDA and CDR2 is SQIVND (reference sequence). This CDR3 has 15 amino acids. The CDR3 region has the DNA TGTGCCAGTAGCTTGACAGAATATAGCACAGATACGCAGTATTTT. This encodes CASSLTEYSTDTQYF. The variable domain in full, with the rest retrieved from reference TRBV19 and TRBJ2-3, is DGGITQSPKYLFRKEGQNVTLSCEQNLNHDAMYWYRQDPGQGLRLIYYSQIVNDFQKGDIAEGYSVSREKKESFPLTVTSAQKNPTAFYLCASSLTEYSTDTQYFGPGTRLTVL.

The sample holds a few counts of this clone. The genes are TRBV15 and TRBJ1-4, with 10 nucleotides matching TRBD1. Trimming cost V 0 bases and J 6 bases; bases outside gene matches: 4. CDR1 and CDR2 (germline): LNHNV, YYDKDF (reference sequence). The CDR3 extends over 16 amino acids. The CDR3 region has the DNA TGTGCCACCAGCAGAGATTCCGGGACAGGGGATGAAAAACTGTTTTTT. Translation gives CATSRDSGTGDEKLFF.

This clone was observed a handful of times. The chain employs TRBV7-1 and TRBJ2-3; no firm D call. TRBV7-1 counts as an open reading frame of uncertain function. The germline V and J ends were trimmed by 5 bases and 6 bases, with 12 bases remaining between them. The CDR3 is made up of 13 amino acids. The CDR3, as DNA: TGTGCCAGCAGCCTACGTGAGAAGGATACGCAGTATTTT. Translating gives CASSLREKDTQYF.

The rearrangement joins TRBV15 to TRBJ1-5; possible D gene TRBD1, 5 bases. The CDR3 spans 15 residues. The germline CDR1 and CDR2 sequences are LNHNV and YYDKDF (reference sequence). The V end lost 3 bases, the J end lost 4 bases, and 13 bases lay between the germline ends. The CDR3 coding sequence is TGTGCCACCAGCAGGGGGGGGGACCGAAATCAGCCCCAGCATTTT. Translation: CATSRGGDRNQPQHF.

By share, this clone counts as medium-sized (0.01 to 0.1%). The chain combines TRBV11-3 with TRBJ2-7, with 7 bases aligning to TRBD2. Germline V gives CDR1 SGHNT, CDR2 YENEEA. The ends lost 5 bases at V and 1 base at J; junction bases unmatched: 5. The CDR3 runs to 14 residues. CDR3 bases: TGTGCCAGCAGCCTCCGGACTAGGTCCTACGAGCAGTACTTC. It encodes CASSLRTRSYEQYF.

This clone counts as large (0.1 to 1%). The rearrangement links TRBV7-2 to TRBJ1-4; D remains ambiguous. The V end was cut by 5 bases, the J end by 13 bases, with 17 bases between. The CDR3 spans 13 residues. Germline loops: CDR1 SGHTA, CDR2 FQGNSA. Written as DNA, the CDR3 is TGTGCCAGCAGCGGGCTGGACTTTCGGAGACTGTTTTTT. This gives the protein CASSGLDFRRLFF.

This clone is medium-sized within its sample. This rearrangement joins TRBV11-3 to TRBJ1-3; D perhaps matches TRBD1 (6 bases). Looked up from germline, CDR1 is SGHNT and CDR2 is YENEEA. This CDR3 has 14 residues. The germline V and J ends were trimmed by 5 bases and 7 bases, with 15 bases remaining between them. CDR3 nucleotide sequence: TGTGCCAGCAGCCCAGCGGCAGGGGTCAACACCATATATTTT. Amino acid sequence: CASSPAAGVNTIYF.

This clone is categorized as medium-sized. The chain is built from TRBV11-3 and TRBJ2-3; D is possibly TRBD1 (5 bases). CDR1 and CDR2 (germline): SGHNT, YENEEA. V lost 3 bases and J lost 6, with 13 bases in between. The CDR3 spans 14 residues. In DNA form, the CDR3 reads TGTGCCAGCAGCTTGGTAGGGGTAACGGATACGCAGTATTTT. Translation gives CASSLVGVTDTQYF.

V gene TRBV6-8 combines with J gene TRBJ2-2, with 10 bases fitting TRBD2. Germline CDR1 is MNHGY and CDR2 is SAAAGT. Germline trimming cut 0 bases from V and 6 bases from J; bases unmatched to any gene: 10. The CDR3 is 18 amino acids. In DNA form, the CDR3 reads TGTGCCAGCAGTTACTCGAACCTAGCGGGAGTTGGAGCCGGGGAGCTGTTTTTT. Residues: CASSYSNLAGVGAGELFF.

The chain joins TRBV28 to TRBJ2-1; D possibly corresponds to TRBD1 (6 bases). The CDR3 runs 16 residues. The germline V gene has CDR1 MDHEN and CDR2 SYDVKM. Trimming took 3 bases from V and 4 from J, leaving 16 bases between them. The DNA for the CDR3 is TGTGCCAGCAGTTTGGCCGGGTCAGGGACATACAATGAGCAGTTCTTC. Amino acid sequence: CASSLAGSGTYNEQFF.

This clone has a handful of counts. The chain combines TRBV19 with TRBJ2-1; 7 bases are shared with TRBD1. The germline CDR1 and CDR2 sequences are LNHDA and SQIVND (reference sequence). The CDR3 has 18 residues. Trimming removed 6 bases from V and 0 bases from J; junction bases left unmatched: 14. For the CDR3, the DNA is TGTGCCAGTAGAGACCCACTACAACAGGGGAACTCCTACAATGAGCAGTTCTTC. It codes for CASRDPLQQGNSYNEQFF.

This chain uses TRBV28 with TRBJ2-1; D unresolved. This CDR3 comprises 15 residues. CDR1 and CDR2 from the germline V gene are MDHEN and SYDVKM. The V gene lost 5 bases and the J gene lost 6 bases, with 17 bases spanning the gap. In nucleotides, the CDR3 is TGTGCCAGCAGTACGATCTCTATTGCCGTCAATGAGCAGTTCTTC. Translating gives CASSTISIAVNEQFF.